Presented here are 2 T cell receptor beta chains from one specimen sequenced in a study of control samples from healthy donors and cancer patients. Using immunoSEQ multiplex PCR, the repertoire was profiled, and TCRdb retains in-frame clones only, with some absent. The table includes about 170,000 clones, around 88% detected once. Sequencing was carried out using blood. The source of these receptors is a woman aged 25 to 39 in good health.

This chain connects TRBV27 to TRBJ2-5; D is uncertain. V lost 0 bases to trimming and J lost 10 bases, with 9 bases between them. Germline values: CDR1 MNHEY, CDR2 SMNVEV (reference sequence). This CDR3 is built from 12 residues. The CDR3 region is CASSLSTGIQYF. CDR3 nucleotides: TGTGCCAGCAGTTTATCCACGGGTATCCAGTACTTC.

The chain has TRBV19 and TRBJ1-5, with TRBD1 identical over 9 bases. The CDR3 has 16 amino acids. The germline V gene encodes CDR1 LNHDA and CDR2 SQIVND (reference sequence). Germline trimming cut 4 bases from V and 7 bases from J; bases unmatched to any gene: 11. The CDR3 DNA reads TGTGCCAGTAGTACTGCCTCTGGACAGGGGACCCAGCCCCAGCATTTT. Translated: CASSTASGQGTQPQHF. The full variable domain, completed using reference TRBV19 and TRBJ1-5, is DGGITQSPKYLFRKEGQNVTLSCEQNLNHDAMYWYRQDPGQGLRLIYYSQIVNDFQKGDIAEGYSVSREKKESFPLTVTSAQKNPTAFYLCASSTASGQGTQPQHFGDGTRLSIL.